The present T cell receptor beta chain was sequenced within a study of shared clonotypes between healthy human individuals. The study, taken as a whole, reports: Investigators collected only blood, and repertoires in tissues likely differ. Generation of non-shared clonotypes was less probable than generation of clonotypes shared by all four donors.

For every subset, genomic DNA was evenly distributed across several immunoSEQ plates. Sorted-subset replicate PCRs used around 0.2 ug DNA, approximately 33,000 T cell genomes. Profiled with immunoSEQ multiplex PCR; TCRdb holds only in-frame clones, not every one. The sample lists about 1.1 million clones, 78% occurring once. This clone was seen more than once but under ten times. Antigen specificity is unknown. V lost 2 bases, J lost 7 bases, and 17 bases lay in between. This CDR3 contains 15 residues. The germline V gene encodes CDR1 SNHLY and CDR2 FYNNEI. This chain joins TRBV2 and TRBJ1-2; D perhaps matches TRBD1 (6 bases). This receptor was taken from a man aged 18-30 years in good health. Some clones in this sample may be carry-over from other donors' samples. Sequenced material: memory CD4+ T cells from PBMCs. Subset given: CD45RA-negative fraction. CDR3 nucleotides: TGTGCCAGCAGTGAAATTCATGGGGACACTGGTGGCTACACCTTC. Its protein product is CASSEIHGDTGGYTF. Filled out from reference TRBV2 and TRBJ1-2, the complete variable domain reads EPEVTQTPSHQVTQMGQEVILRCVPISNHLYFYWYRQILGQKVEFLVSFYNNEISEKSEIFDDQFSVERPDGSNFTLKIRSTKLEDSAMYFCASSEIHGDTGGYTFGSGTRLTVV.